This passage covers 9 T cell receptor beta chains from one sample sequenced in a study of blood T cell repertoires in COVID-19. Using immunoSEQ multiplex PCR, the repertoire was profiled, and TCRdb retains in-frame clones only, with some absent. The data show some 73,000 clones, with 65% to 85% seen just once and approximately 29% held by the top ten. Sequenced input: peripheral blood. These receptors all stem from a human donor in a cohort sampled during active COVID-19.

Comments on this clone: This sample includes further DNA sequences coding for the same CDR3. The J gene is TRBJ1-1, the V gene TRBV5-1; TRBD1 might be the D (6 bases). The CDR3 sequence is 13 residues long. Trimming removed 4 bases at V and 1 base at J, with 8 bases between. CDR1 is SGHRS and CDR2 is YFSETQ in the germline V gene. The CDR3 spells CASSEQGNTEAFF. Written as DNA, the CDR3 is TGCGCCAGCAGCGAACAGGGGAACACTGAAGCTTTCTTT.

A single count supports this clone. The rearrangement uses TRBV2 and TRBJ1-2, with D unresolved. Between the trimmed V and J ends, which lost 2 bases and 3 bases, there was a span of 13 bases. The CDR3 contains 15 residues. Germline loops: CDR1 SNHLY, CDR2 FYNNEI. CDR3 protein: CASSEKRDGYYGYTF. CDR3 DNA: TGTGCCAGCAGTGAAAAGAGGGATGGTTACTATGGCTACACCTTC.

In DNA form, the CDR3 reads TGTGCCAGCAGGGGCAGAGGACAGCCTTCCTACGAGCAGTACTTC. Protein product: CASRGRGQPSYEQYF. This sequence joins TRBV2 and TRBJ2-7; maybe TRBD1 (6 bases). V dropped 6 bases and J dropped 1 base, with 16 bases sitting between them. There are 15 residues in the CDR3. Per germline, CDR1 SNHLY and CDR2 FYNNEI. Full variable domain (outside the CDR3, taken from reference TRBV2 and TRBJ2-7): EPEVTQTPSHQVTQMGQEVILRCVPISNHLYFYWYRQILGQKVEFLVSFYNNEISEKSEIFDDQFSVERPDGSNFTLKIRSTKLEDSAMYFCASRGRGQPSYEQYFGPGTRLTVT.

There are a few counts of this clone. V usage is TRBV7-3 and J usage is TRBJ1-1; D possibly corresponds to TRBD1 (6 bases). The ends were cut back, 6 bases at V and 1 base at J, with 12 bases in the middle. Germline lookup yields CDR1 SGHTA and CDR2 FQGTGA. CDR3 length equals 14 residues. For the CDR3, the DNA is TGTGCCAGCAGGCTACAGGGACCGAACACTGAAGCTTTCTTT. The encoded protein is CASRLQGPNTEAFF. The full variable domain, with the rest looked up from reference TRBV7-3 and TRBJ1-1, is GAGVSQTPSNKVTEKGKYVELRCDPISGHTALYWYRQSLGQGPEFLIYFQGTGAADDSGLPNDRFFAVRPEGSVSTLKIQRTERGDSAVYLCASRLQGPNTEAFFGQGTRLTVV.

The chain uses TRBV10-2 and TRBJ2-1, with 11 bases lining up with TRBD1. The CDR3 has 13 amino acids. The germline CDR1 and CDR2 sequences are WSHSY and SAAADI. Losses at the gene ends were 8 bases for V and 9 bases for J; bases not matched to a gene: 6. The CDR3 DNA is TGCGCCAGCGGGTGGACAGGGGGCACTGAGCAGTTCTTC. Translating gives CASGWTGGTEQFF.

V and J are TRBV27 and TRBJ1-5; TRBD1 matches at 9 bases. The CDR3 has 18 residues. V was clipped by 2 bases and J by 0 bases; unmatched bases: 8. Germline lookup yields CDR1 MNHEY and CDR2 SMNVEV (reference sequence). The CDR3 sequence: CASSLDGTGRDSNQPQHF. For the CDR3, the DNA is TGTGCCAGCAGTTTAGATGGGACAGGGAGGGATAGCAATCAGCCCCAGCATTTT.

This sequence joins TRBV5-1 and TRBJ2-2; D may be TRBD1 (5 bases). This CDR3 contains 15 residues. V was shortened by 4 bases and J by 1 base, with 11 bases between the two germline ends. CDR1 SGHRS and CDR2 YFSETQ come from the germline V gene. The CDR3 here is CASSPTDLNTGELFF. The CDR3 coding sequence is TGCGCCAGCAGCCCGACAGACTTGAACACCGGGGAGCTGTTTTTT.

V usage is TRBV27 and J usage is TRBJ1-6, with D unclear. Looked up from germline, CDR1 is MNHEY and CDR2 is SMNVEV (reference sequence). This CDR3 has 17 amino acids. V lost 4 bases and J lost 5, with 18 bases in between. The CDR3 sequence: CASSYLTGNHDNSPLHF. The CDR3 DNA sequence: TGTGCCAGCAGTTATCTAACCGGGAATCATGATAATTCACCCCTCCACTTT.

The V gene is TRBV7-6, the J gene TRBJ1-3; D gene uncertain. The germline V gene encodes CDR1 SGHVS and CDR2 FNYEAQ. Trimming shortened V by 1 base and J by 4 bases, and 11 bases separated the two germline ends. The length of the CDR3 is 15 residues. This chain's CDR3 is CASSLGGLIGNTIYF. Here the CDR3 DNA reads TGTGCCAGCAGCTTAGGAGGGTTAATAGGAAACACCATATATTTT.